The TCR beta chain described here comes from a study of blood T cell repertoires in COVID-19. Using immunoSEQ multiplex PCR, the repertoire was profiled, and TCRdb retains in-frame clones only, with some absent. This sample has around 260,000 clones, with approximately 89% found just once. Germline loops: CDR1 SGDLS, CDR2 YYNGEE. The CDR3 length is 16 residues. With 0 bases clipped from V and 5 bases from J, the junction kept 5 bases outside the gene matches. Sequencing was performed on peripheral blood. This chain links TRBV9 with TRBJ2-1, with 10 nucleotides matching TRBD2. This TCR derives from a woman between 45 and 60 years old with acute or convalescent COVID-19. In nucleotides, the CDR3 is TGTGCCAGCAGCGTAGTTGGGACTAGCGTTAACAATGAGCAGTTCTTC. Amino acid sequence: CASSVVGTSVNNEQFF. Using reference TRBV9 and TRBJ2-1 for the parts outside the CDR3, the full variable domain is DSGVTQTPKHLITATGQRVTLRCSPRSGDLSVYWYQQSLDQGLQFLIQYYNGEERAKGNILERFSAQQFPDLHSELNLSSLELGDSALYFCASSVVGTSVNNEQFFGPGTRLTVL.